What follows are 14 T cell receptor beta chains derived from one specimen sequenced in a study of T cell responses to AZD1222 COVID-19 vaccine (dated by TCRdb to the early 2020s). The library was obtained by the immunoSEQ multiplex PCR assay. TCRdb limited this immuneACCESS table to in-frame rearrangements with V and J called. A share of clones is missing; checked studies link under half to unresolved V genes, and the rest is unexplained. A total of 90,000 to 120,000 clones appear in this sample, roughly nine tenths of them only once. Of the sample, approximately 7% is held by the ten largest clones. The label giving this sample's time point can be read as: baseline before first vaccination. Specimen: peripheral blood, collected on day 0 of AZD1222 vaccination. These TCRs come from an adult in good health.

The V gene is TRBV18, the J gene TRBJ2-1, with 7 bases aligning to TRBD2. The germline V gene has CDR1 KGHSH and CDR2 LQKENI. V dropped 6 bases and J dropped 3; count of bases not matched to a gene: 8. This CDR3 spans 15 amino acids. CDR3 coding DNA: TGTGCCAGCTCCAGAGCGGGATCTGACTACAATGAGCAGTTCTTC. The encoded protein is CASSRAGSDYNEQFF. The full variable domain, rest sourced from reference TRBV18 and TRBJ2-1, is NAGVMQNPRHLVRRRGQEARLRCSPMKGHSHVYWYRQLPEEGLKFMVYLQKENIIDESGMPKERFSAEFPKEGPSILRIQQVVRGDSAAYFCASSRAGSDYNEQFFGPGTRLTVL.

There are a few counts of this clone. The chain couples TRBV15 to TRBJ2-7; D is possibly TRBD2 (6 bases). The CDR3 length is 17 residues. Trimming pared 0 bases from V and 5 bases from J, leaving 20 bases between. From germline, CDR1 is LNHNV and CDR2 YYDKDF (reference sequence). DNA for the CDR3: TGTGCCACCAGCAGAGATATCGGGACTCGTTGGGACCACGAGCAGTACTTC. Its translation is CATSRDIGTRWDHEQYF. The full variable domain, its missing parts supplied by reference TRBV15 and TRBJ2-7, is DAMVIQNPRYQVTQFGKPVTLSCSQTLNHNVMYWYQQKSSQAPKLLFHYYDKDFNNEADTPDNFQSRRPNTSFCFLDIRSPGLGDTAMYLCATSRDIGTRWDHEQYFGPGTRLTVT.

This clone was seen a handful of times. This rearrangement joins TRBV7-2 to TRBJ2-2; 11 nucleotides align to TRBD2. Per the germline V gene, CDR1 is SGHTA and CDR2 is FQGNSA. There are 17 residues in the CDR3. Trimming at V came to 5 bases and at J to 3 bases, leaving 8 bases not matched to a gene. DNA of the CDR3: TGTGCCAGCAGCCGGACTAGCGGGTTCCCCTACACCGGGGAGCTGTTTTTT. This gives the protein CASSRTSGFPYTGELFF.

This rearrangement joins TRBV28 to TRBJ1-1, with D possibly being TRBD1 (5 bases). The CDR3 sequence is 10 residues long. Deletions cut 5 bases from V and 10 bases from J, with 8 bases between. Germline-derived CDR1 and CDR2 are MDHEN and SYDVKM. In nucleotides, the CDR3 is TGTGCCAGCAGTACTCAGGGAGCTTTCTTT. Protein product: CASSTQGAFF.

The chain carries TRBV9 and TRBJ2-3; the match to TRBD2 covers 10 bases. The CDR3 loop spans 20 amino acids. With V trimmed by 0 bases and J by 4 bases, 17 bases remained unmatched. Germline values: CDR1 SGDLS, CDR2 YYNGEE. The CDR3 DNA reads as TGTGCCAGCAGCGTAGCTACTAGCGGGAATGGAGCCGCATGGTCAGATACGCAGTATTTT. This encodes CASSVATSGNGAAWSDTQYF.

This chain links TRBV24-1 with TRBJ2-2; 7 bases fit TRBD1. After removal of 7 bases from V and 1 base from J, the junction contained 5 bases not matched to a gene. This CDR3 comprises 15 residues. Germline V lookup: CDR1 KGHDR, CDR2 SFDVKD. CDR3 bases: TGTGCCACCAGGGGGCGGACAGGGAACACCGGGGAGCTGTTTTTT. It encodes CATRGRTGNTGELFF.

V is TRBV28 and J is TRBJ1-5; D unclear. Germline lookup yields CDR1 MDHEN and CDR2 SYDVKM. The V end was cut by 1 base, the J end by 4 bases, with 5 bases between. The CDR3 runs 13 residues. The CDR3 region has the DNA TGTGCCAGCAGTTTATTAAAGAATCAGCCCCAGCATTTT. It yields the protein CASSLLKNQPQHF. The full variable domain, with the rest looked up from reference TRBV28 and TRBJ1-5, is DVKVTQSSRYLVKRTGEKVFLECVQDMDHENMFWYRQDPGLGLRLIYFSYDVKMKEKGDIPEGYSVSREKKERFSLILESASTNQTSMYLCASSLLKNQPQHFGDGTRLSIL.

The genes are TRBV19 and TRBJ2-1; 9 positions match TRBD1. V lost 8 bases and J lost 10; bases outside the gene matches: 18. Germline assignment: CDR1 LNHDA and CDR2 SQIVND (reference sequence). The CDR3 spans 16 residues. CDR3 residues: CASRVATGQGYREQFF. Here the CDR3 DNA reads TGTGCCAGTCGGGTGGCCACGGGACAGGGTTACAGGGAGCAGTTCTTC.

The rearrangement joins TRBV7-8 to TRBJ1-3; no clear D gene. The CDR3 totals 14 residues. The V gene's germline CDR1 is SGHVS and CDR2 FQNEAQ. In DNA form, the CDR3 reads TGTGCGATTAGTCAATCGCGCTCTGGAAACACCATATATTTT. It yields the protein CAISQSRSGNTIYF.

The chain's CDR3 is CASSSPGQLETQYF. The CDR3 DNA sequence: TGTGCCAGCAGCTCCCCGGGACAGCTAGAGACCCAGTACTTC. The V call is TRBV11-3, the J call TRBJ2-5; 7 bases fit TRBD1. Germline V gene lookup returns CDR1 SGHNT and CDR2 YENEEA. The CDR3 is 14 amino acids. With V trimmed by 4 bases and J by 4 bases, 6 bases remained unmatched. Full variable domain (missing parts from reference TRBV11-3 and TRBJ2-5): EAGVVQSPRYKIIEKKQPVAFWCNPISGHNTLYWYLQNLGQGPELLIRYENEEAVDDSQLPKDRFSAERLKGVDSTLKIQPAELGDSAVYLCASSSPGQLETQYFGPGTRLLVL.

CDR3 region: CASSLNRAAKNIQYF. As DNA, the CDR3 is TGTGCCAGCAGCTTAAACAGGGCGGCCAAAAACATTCAGTACTTC. The chain combines TRBV7-2 with TRBJ2-4, with a tentative D call TRBD1 (6 bases). Deletions cut 2 bases from V and 1 base from J, with 9 bases between. This CDR3 contains 15 residues. CDR1 is SGHTA and CDR2 is FQGNSA in the germline V gene.

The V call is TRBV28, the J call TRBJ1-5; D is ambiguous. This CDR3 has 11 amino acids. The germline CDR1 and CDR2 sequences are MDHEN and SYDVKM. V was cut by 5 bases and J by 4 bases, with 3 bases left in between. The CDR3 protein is CASSTNQPQHF. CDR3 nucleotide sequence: TGTGCCAGCAGTACGAATCAGCCCCAGCATTTT.

The CDR3 protein is CASSPPGSLAGGTGNEQFF. For the CDR3, the DNA is TGTGCCAGCTCACCACCGGGATCTCTAGCGGGAGGGACCGGGAATGAGCAGTTCTTC. V and J are TRBV18 and TRBJ2-1, with 12 nucleotides matching TRBD2. With V trimmed by 0 bases and J by 7 bases, 13 bases remained unmatched. The CDR3 totals 19 residues. Germline CDR1 is KGHSH and CDR2 is LQKENI. The full variable domain, in which reference TRBV18 and TRBJ2-1 provide the parts outside the CDR3, is NAGVMQNPRHLVRRRGQEARLRCSPMKGHSHVYWYRQLPEEGLKFMVYLQKENIIDESGMPKERFSAEFPKEGPSILRIQQVVRGDSAAYFCASSPPGSLAGGTGNEQFFGPGTRLTVL.

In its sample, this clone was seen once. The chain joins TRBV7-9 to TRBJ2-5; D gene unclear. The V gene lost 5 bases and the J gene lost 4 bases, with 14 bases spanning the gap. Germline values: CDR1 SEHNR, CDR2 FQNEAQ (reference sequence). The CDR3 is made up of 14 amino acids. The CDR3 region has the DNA TGTGCCAGCAGCACTCGATTGGGAACAGAGACCCAGTACTTC. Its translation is CASSTRLGTETQYF.